These T cell receptor beta chains were read from a single sample in a study of blood T cell repertoires in COVID-19. Produced via immunoSEQ multiplex PCR; TCRdb's table is partial and in-frame only. Among about 51,000 clones listed, less than 85% were seen once. The sequencing sample was made of peripheral blood. The source is a man between 45 and 60 years old with acute or convalescent COVID-19. The CDR3 runs from the conserved cysteine through the conserved F or W. D genes are given only for firm matches. A clone size is listed for some rows: how often the clone was seen (once, few, many), or a class if it is expanded.

>.|TRBV19|.|TRBJ2-2
TGTGCCAGTAGTGAGCGAGAGGCCCCTACCGGGGAGCTGTTTTTT
CASSEREAPTGELFF
>.|TRBV5-1|TRBD1|TRBJ2-1
TGCGCCAGCAGCCCGGGGACAGGGAATGAGCAGTTCTTC
CASSPGTGNEQFF
>.|TRBV27|.|TRBJ2-7
TGTGCCAGCAGTTTCACCGGAGTTAAAATCTACGAGCAGTACTTC
CASSFTGVKIYEQYF
>medium-sized|TRBV30|TRBD1|TRBJ2-5
TGTGCCTGGAGTGTACGTGGACAGGAGAGGAAGGAGACCCAGTACTTC
CAWSVRGQERKETQYF
>.|TRBV10-2|TRBD2|TRBJ2-7
TGCGCCAGCAGCGGACTAGCGGGCTCCTACGAGCAGTACTTC
CASSGLAGSYEQYF
>once|TRBV7-9|.|TRBJ2-7
TGTGCCAGCACTTGGGGCCTTGATGAGCAGTACTTC
CASTWGLDEQYF
>.|TRBV5-6|.|TRBJ1-2
TGTGCCAGCAGTTTTAAGGAGGGCTACACCTTC
CASSFKEGYTF
>few|TRBV3-1/TRBV3-2|.|TRBJ2-5
TGTGCCAGCAGCCAAGGCGCGCAAGAGACCCAGTACTTC
CASSQGAQETQYF
>.|TRBV27|.|TRBJ2-7
TGTGCCAGCAGTCTGGGACACCCCTCCTACGAGCAGTACTTC
CASSLGHPSYEQYF
>few|TRBV7-6|.|TRBJ2-1
TGTGCCAGCAGCTTAGCCAGGCCCTCCTACAATGAGCAGTTCTTC
CASSLARPSYNEQFF
>.|TRBV6-6|.|TRBJ2-1
TGTGCCAGCAGTTACGGTGCAGGGCCCTCCTACAATGAGCAGTTCTTC
CASSYGAGPSYNEQFF
>.|TRBV2|.|TRBJ1-2
TGTGCCAGCAGTACCAGGGAGGATGGCTACACCTTC
CASSTREDGYTF
>once|TRBV9|TRBD2|TRBJ2-3
TGTGCCAGCAGCAAACTAGGGGGGACTAGCAGCACAGATACGCAGTATTTT
CASSKLGGTSSTDTQYF
>few|TRBV10-3|TRBD2|TRBJ2-7
TGTGCCATCAGTGAGGCCGGGACTAGCGGGAGTTACGAGCAGTACTTC
CAISEAGTSGSYEQYF
>few|TRBV19|.|TRBJ2-1
TGTGCCAGTAGTATCCCAGCGGGTCCGCACAATGAGCAGTTCTTC
CASSIPAGPHNEQFF
>.|TRBV5-1|.|TRBJ2-3
TGCGCCAGCAGCTTGGGGAGAGGAACAGATACGCAGTATTTT
CASSLGRGTDTQYF
>.|TRBV7-9|TRBD1|TRBJ1-4
TGTGCCAGCAGCCACTTGGACAGGGGGCGAGAAAAACTGTTTTTT
CASSHLDRGREKLFF
>.|TRBV29-1|.|TRBJ1-1
TGCAGCGTCTCTCAGGGACTGCTGATGAACACTGAAGCTTTCTTT
CSVSQGLLMNTEAFF
>.|TRBV6-1|.|TRBJ1-1
TGTGCCAGCAGTGAACTGGGGGGTGGCACTGAAGCTTTCTTT
CASSELGGGTEAFF
>.|TRBV9|.|TRBJ2-7
TGTGCCAGCATCCTACGTTCGGATCTCAGGAACTACGAGCAGTACTTC
CASILRSDLRNYEQYF
>.|TRBV7-6|.|TRBJ2-7
TGTGCCAGCAGCATGGGACACAACTACGAGCAGTACTTC
CASSMGHNYEQYF
>.|TRBV12-3/TRBV12-4|.|TRBJ2-1
TGTGCCAGCAGTTTTCTGGCAGGTAATGAGCAGTTCTTC
CASSFLAGNEQFF
>.|TRBV7-3|.|TRBJ2-7
TGTGCCAGCAGCTTCTACAGGGATTCCTACGAGCAGTACTTC
CASSFYRDSYEQYF
>.|TRBV3-1/TRBV3-2|.|TRBJ2-3
TGTGCCAGCAGCCATGCGGGACCCACAGATACGCAGTATTTT
CASSHAGPTDTQYF
>.|TRBV5-1|TRBD1|TRBJ2-7
TGCGCCAGCAGCTTAGGGACAGGGGGGACCGAGCAGTACTTC
CASSLGTGGTEQYF
>.|TRBV6-1|TRBD2|TRBJ2-7
TGTGCCAGCAGTGAAAACCCTCTTGGGCGGGAGGTCGAGCAGTACTTC
CASSENPLGREVEQYF
>.|TRBV19|.|TRBJ1-5
TGTGCCAGTGAGACTGCTCATAGCAATCAGCCCCAGCATTTT
CASETAHSNQPQHF
>once|TRBV5-1|.|TRBJ2-7
TGCGCCAGCAGCTGGAAATTAATGGGGCTCGAGCAGTACTTC
CASSWKLMGLEQYF
>.|TRBV28|TRBD1|TRBJ1-2
TGTGCCAGCAGTTCGACAGGGGAAGGCTACACCTTC
CASSSTGEGYTF
>.|TRBV15|TRBD2|TRBJ2-1
TGTGCCACCAGCAGAGACCCGACTAGCGTCGATGAGCAGTTCTTC
CATSRDPTSVDEQFF
>.|TRBV29-1|.|TRBJ1-5
TGCAGCGTTTCGCTCGGTTCCAATCAGCCCCAGCATTTT
CSVSLGSNQPQHF
>.|TRBV2|.|TRBJ2-7
TGTGCCAGCAGCCCGGTGTACTACGAGCAGTACTTC
CASSPVYYEQYF
>.|TRBV6-5|.|TRBJ1-5
TGTGCCAGCAGTCCCAAGCCTGATCAGCCCCAGCATTTT
CASSPKPDQPQHF
>.|TRBV27|TRBD2|TRBJ2-5
TGTGCCAGCAGGACGATAGCGGGGAACCAAGAGACCCAGTACTTC
CASRTIAGNQETQYF
>.|TRBV13|TRBD2|TRBJ2-7
TGTGCCAGCAGCACCTACTTAGCGGGCTACGAGCAGTACTTC
CASSTYLAGYEQYF
>once|TRBV2|TRBD2|TRBJ2-1
TGTGCCAGCAGTGAAGAGAAGGCTAGCGGGGGAAATGAGCAGTTCTTC
CASSEEKASGGNEQFF
>.|TRBV5-1|.|TRBJ1-1
TGCGCCAGCAGCTCCCAGGGCCAGAACACTGAAGCTTTCTTT
CASSSQGQNTEAFF
>.|TRBV6-5|.|TRBJ2-1
TGTGCCAGCAGTTACCAACGCCAACATTACAATGAGCAGTTCTTC
CASSYQRQHYNEQFF
>.|TRBV12-3/TRBV12-4|.|TRBJ1-1
TGTGCCAGCAGTTCACAGGGGAACACTGAAGCTTTCTTT
CASSSQGNTEAFF
>.|TRBV9|.|TRBJ2-5
TGTGCCAGCAGCAGGGTAGGGGTTAAAGAGACCCAGTACTTC
CASSRVGVKETQYF
>.|TRBV5-5|TRBD1|TRBJ1-4
TGTGCCAGCAGCCAACTGGCGGGACAGGGGGAGGAACTGTTTTTT
CASSQLAGQGEELFF
>.|TRBV18|.|TRBJ2-3
TGTGCCAGCTCAGGACGACAGTCAGATACGCAGTATTTT
CASSGRQSDTQYF
>few|TRBV4-2|TRBD2|TRBJ2-1
TGTGCCAGCAGCCAAGTAGCGGGAGAGTACAATGAGCAGTTCTTC
CASSQVAGEYNEQFF
>.|TRBV6-1|TRBD2|TRBJ2-2
TGTGCCAGCAGTGAGGGACTAGCGGGGACCGGGGAGCTGTTTTTT
CASSEGLAGTGELFF
>.|TRBV5-4|TRBD2|TRBJ2-5
TGTGCCAGCAGCTTGGGCGGGGGGGCCGAAGAGACCCAGTACTTC
CASSLGGGAEETQYF
>.|TRBV18|.|TRBJ2-3
TGTGCCAGCGCAGGGATGGCAGATACGCAGTATTTT
CASAGMADTQYF
>.|TRBV2|.|TRBJ1-6
TGTGCCAGTGGGCAGAATAATTCACCCCTCCACTTT
CASGQNNSPLHF
>.|TRBV12-3/TRBV12-4|TRBD1|TRBJ2-7
TGTGCCAGCAGCTCGACAGGGTTTTACGAGCAGTACTTC
CASSSTGFYEQYF
>.|TRBV10-3|.|TRBJ2-7
TGTGCCATCAGTGGTCTAGCGAATAGCTCCTACGAGCAGTACTTC
CAISGLANSSYEQYF
>.|TRBV3-1/TRBV3-2|.|TRBJ1-6
TGTGCCAGCAGCCAAGCTCTCCCGAGCTCCTATAATTCACCCCTCCACTTT
CASSQALPSSYNSPLHF
>.|TRBV9|TRBD2|TRBJ2-6
TGTGCCAGCAGCGTAGTCCCGGGGGGGTATTCCTCAGGGGCCAACGTCCTGACTTTC
CASSVVPGGYSSGANVLTF
>few|TRBV7-9|TRBD2|TRBJ2-2
TGTGCCAGCAGCCCCCAGGCCCGGCTAGCGGGTACGAACACCGGGGAGCTGTTTTTT
CASSPQARLAGTNTGELFF
>once|TRBV11-2|TRBD1|TRBJ2-2
TGTGCCACTAGCTCCGTTATAGGAAACCGGGACAGGAACACCGGGGAGCTGTTTTTT
CATSSVIGNRDRNTGELFF
>.|TRBV6-6|TRBD1|TRBJ1-6
TGTGCCAGCAGTAGGGACAGCTCTAATTCACCCCTCCACTTT
CASSRDSSNSPLHF
>few|TRBV27|.|TRBJ2-7
TGTGCCAGCAGGTCAGGCTACGAGCAGTACTTC
CASRSGYEQYF
>.|TRBV10-3|.|TRBJ2-4
TGTGCCAACCACCCCAGAGGGCGGCTAGCCAAAAACATTCAGTACTTC
CANHPRGRLAKNIQYF
>.|TRBV7-3|.|TRBJ2-7
TGTGCCAGCAGCTTAGGCGGTGGTTGGAACGAGCAGTACTTC
CASSLGGGWNEQYF
>.|TRBV6-6|TRBD1|TRBJ1-3
TGTGCCAGCAGCCTTGGACAGGGGGCGCTTGGAAACACCATATATTTT
CASSLGQGALGNTIYF